This entry lists 22 T cell receptor beta chains sequenced from one sample in a study of OX40 agonist ivuxolimab in advanced cancers. Method: immunoSEQ multiplex PCR; TCRdb's copy keeps in-frame clones and lacks some. In the table there are about 70,000 clones, roughly 91% of which are singletons. The sequences come from CD4+ or CD8+ T cells sorted from blood, collected in a trial of the OX40 agonist ivuxolimab. Every receptor here comes from an adult with an advanced solid tumor such as melanoma, head and neck, liver or kidney cancer.

The J gene is TRBJ2-3, the V gene TRBV7-2, with D unclear. Looked up from germline, CDR1 is SGHTA and CDR2 is FQGNSA. Trimming shortened V by 0 bases and J by 5 bases, and 12 bases separated the two germline ends. The CDR3 is 15 amino acids. The CDR3 here is CASSLAKAKVDTQYF. The CDR3, as DNA: TGTGCCAGCAGCTTAGCGAAAGCGAAGGTAGATACGCAGTATTTT.

This clone was recorded only once. V usage is TRBV18 and J usage is TRBJ2-7; either TRBD1 or TRBD2 may fit D (6 bases each). Germline V CDR1 and CDR2: KGHSH, LQKENI. The CDR3 spans 13 residues. Trimming left V 3 bases short and J 5 bases short, with 11 bases between. The CDR3: CASSPYREDEQYF. The CDR3 coding sequence is TGTGCCAGCTCACCTTACAGGGAGGACGAGCAGTACTTC.

V and J are TRBV28 and TRBJ2-5; D possibly corresponds to TRBD2 (6 bases). The J call may not be correct, given that the DNA end is closer to TRBJ2-7. The germline V gene encodes CDR1 MDHEN and CDR2 SYDVKM. This CDR3 is built from 13 residues. The CDR3: CASKTGSSYEQYF. CDR3 DNA sequence: TGTGCCAGCAAGACCGGGAGCAGCTACGAGCAGTACTTC.

V usage is TRBV4-1 and J usage is TRBJ1-1, with TRBD1 identical over 7 bases. Per germline, CDR1 MGHRA and CDR2 YSYEKL. The CDR3 has 16 residues. The V and J ends lost 4 bases and 5 bases, in that order; junction bases with no gene match: 13. CDR3 residues: CASSLEGALGSTEAFF. CDR3 coding DNA: TGCGCCAGCAGCCTGGAGGGGGCGCTCGGTTCGACTGAAGCTTTCTTT.

The chain couples TRBV2 to TRBJ1-5; no clear D. Trimming stripped 4 bases from V and 1 base from J, with 5 bases between. The germline V gene has CDR1 SNHLY and CDR2 FYNNEI. The CDR3 sequence is 13 residues long. The CDR3 region is CASSVESNQPQHF. DNA for the CDR3: TGTGCCAGCAGTGTCGAAAGCAATCAGCCCCAGCATTTT.

This rearrangement joins TRBV5-1 to TRBJ2-7; D perhaps matches TRBD2 (6 bases). CDR1 and CDR2 from the germline V gene are SGHRS and YFSETQ. Trimming removed 7 bases from V and 2 bases from J, with 19 bases in between. CDR3 length: 15 residues. This chain's CDR3 is CASPERANRTYEQYF. The CDR3, as DNA: TGCGCCAGCCCCGAGCGGGCCAACCGAACCTACGAGCAGTACTTC.

J is TRBJ1-4 and V is TRBV6-5, with D possibly TRBD1 on 6 matching bases. Germline lookup yields CDR1 MNHEY and CDR2 SVGAGI. The CDR3 has 14 amino acids. The ends were cut back, 4 bases at V and 6 bases at J, with 12 bases in the middle. Here the CDR3 DNA reads TGTGCCAGCAGTTGGGAGGGGGGCTATGAAAAACTGTTTTTT. Its protein product is CASSWEGGYEKLFF.

CDR3 sequence reads: CANLRASGELFF. The CDR3 DNA reads as TGTGCCAACCTACGGGCGTCCGGGGAGCTGTTTTTT. The chain combines TRBV27 with TRBJ2-2, with no clear D. The CDR3 contains 12 residues. Trimming removed 10 bases from V and 6 bases from J, with 12 bases in between. Per the germline V gene, CDR1 is MNHEY and CDR2 is SMNVEV (reference sequence).

This chain joins TRBV6-1 and TRBJ2-7, with D possibly matching TRBD2 (6 bases). CDR1 is MNHNS, CDR2 SASEGT, per germline. Trimming stripped 4 bases from V and 4 bases from J, with 8 bases between. The CDR3 runs to 12 residues. The CDR3 sequence: CASSVAGYEQYF. In DNA form, the CDR3 reads TGTGCCAGCAGTGTGGCGGGGTACGAGCAGTACTTC.

This rearrangement joins TRBV9 to TRBJ2-6; D gene ambiguous. This CDR3 comprises 16 residues. CDR1 is SGDLS and CDR2 is YYNGEE in the germline V gene. V was cut by 1 base and J by 0 bases, with 8 bases left in between. The CDR3 bases are TGTGCCAGCAGCGTATTAACCAGCTCTGGGGCCAACGTCCTGACTTTC. Protein: CASSVLTSSGANVLTF.

The chain has TRBV2 and TRBJ2-6; 12 bases are a match to TRBD1. J lost 4 bases, V lost 6 bases, and 7 bases had no gene match. From germline, CDR1 is SNHLY and CDR2 FYNNEI. This CDR3 region has 17 residues. The CDR3 DNA sequence: TGTGCCAGCAGACCGGGACAGGGGGCGCCAGGGGCCAACGTCCTGACTTTC. It specifies CASRPGQGAPGANVLTF.

This clone was detected only a few times. This chain joins TRBV6-6 and TRBJ1-5; no reliable D call. There are 15 residues in the CDR3. Trimming removed 4 bases from V and 0 bases from J, with 10 bases in between. The germline gives CDR1 MNHNY, CDR2 SVGAGI (reference sequence). In nucleotides, the CDR3 is TGTGCCAGCAGTTTTCGGCGGAGTAGCAATCAGCCCCAGCATTTT. It codes for CASSFRRSSNQPQHF.

This clone has ten or more counts. The chain links TRBV27 to TRBJ2-5, with 11 bases identical to TRBD2. From germline, CDR1 is MNHEY and CDR2 SMNVEV (reference sequence). The length of the CDR3 is 16 residues. J gave up 4 bases and V 2 bases, and 6 bases lay outside the gene matches. CDR3 in DNA: TGTGCCAGCAGTTTAGTCTCTAGCGGGAGGAGAGAGACCCAGTACTTC. Its protein product is CASSLVSSGRRETQYF.

J is TRBJ2-3 and V is TRBV5-6, with 9 bases fitting TRBD2. This CDR3 contains 14 residues. Germline CDR1 is SGHDT and CDR2 is YYEEEE. V shed 0 bases and J 10 bases; nucleotides not matched to a gene: 6. The CDR3 DNA follows: TGTGCCAGCAGCTTGGGGTCTAGCGGGGATTCGCAGTATTTT. Translating gives CASSLGSSGDSQYF.

V usage is TRBV27 and J usage is TRBJ1-5; the D is unclear. Germline CDR1 is MNHEY and CDR2 is SMNVEV (reference sequence). Trimming left V 5 bases short and J 9 bases short, with 11 bases between. This CDR3 has 12 amino acids. As DNA, the CDR3 is TGTGCCAGCAGTCCCTCGGGAAGGCCCCAGCATTTT. Translation gives CASSPSGRPQHF.

This CDR3 is CASKVAYGLLRRSYNEQFF. DNA of the CDR3: TGTGCCAGCAAGGTCGCCTACGGACTTCTCCGACGCTCCTACAATGAGCAGTTCTTC. J is TRBJ2-1 and V is TRBV2; a possible D gene is TRBD2 (5 bases). The CDR3 consists of 19 residues. The germline CDR1 and CDR2 sequences are SNHLY and FYNNEI. Trimming took 7 bases from V and 0 from J, leaving 25 bases between them.

The V and J genes are TRBV30 and TRBJ2-1; TRBD2 matches 10 bases. The CDR3 covers 13 residues. The J segment lost 7 bases and the V segment lost 5 bases, leaving 5 bases of the junction unmatched. Germline CDR1 reads GTSNPN; CDR2 reads SVGIG (reference sequence). CDR3 loop: CAWCSGRSNEQFF. The CDR3 coding sequence is TGTGCCTGGTGTAGCGGGAGGTCGAATGAGCAGTTCTTC.

V and J are TRBV28 and TRBJ1-4; no reliable D call. Trimming took 5 bases from V and 0 from J, leaving 13 bases between them. This CDR3 region has 16 residues. CDR1 is MDHEN, CDR2 SYDVKM, per germline. CDR3 sequence reads: CASSQNSLATNEKLFF. CDR3 coding DNA: TGTGCCAGCAGTCAAAATTCTCTTGCAACTAATGAAAAACTGTTTTTT.

This sequence joins TRBV7-9 and TRBJ1-1, with D possibly TRBD1 on 6 matching bases. Germline loops: CDR1 SEHNR, CDR2 FQNEAQ (reference sequence). The V end lost 1 base, the J end lost 1 base, and 10 bases lay between the germline ends. The CDR3 sequence is 15 residues long. The CDR3 protein is CASSLDTGKNTEAFF. CDR3 nucleotides: TGTGCCAGCAGCTTAGATACAGGGAAGAACACTGAAGCTTTCTTT.

This clone was detected many times. The V gene is TRBV6-4, the J gene TRBJ2-2, with 10 nucleotides matching TRBD2. Trimming cost V 3 bases and J 6 bases; bases outside gene matches: 7. The CDR3 spans 16 residues. CDR1 and CDR2 (germline): MRHNA, SNTAGT. As DNA, the CDR3 is TGTGCCAGCAGTGAAGCTAGCGGGAGTGAGGCCGGGGAGCTGTTTTTT. Residues: CASSEASGSEAGELFF.

The chain's CDR3 is CASSYAGVGNEQFF. CDR3 bases: TGTGCCAGCAGTTACGCGGGAGTTGGCAATGAGCAGTTCTTC. The V gene is TRBV6-5, the J gene TRBJ2-1; TRBD2 matches 7 bases. CDR1 MNHEY and CDR2 SVGAGI come from the germline V gene. V lost 2 bases, J lost 6 bases, and 4 bases stayed unmatched. CDR3 length equals 14 residues.

This rearrangement joins TRBV28 to TRBJ1-2; possibly TRBD1 for D (6 bases). The CDR3 contains 13 residues. V lost 5 bases to trimming and J lost 3 bases, with 10 bases between them. CDR1 is MDHEN, CDR2 SYDVKM, per germline. CDR3: CASSRGTHYGYTF. DNA of the CDR3: TGTGCCAGCAGTCGCGGGACACACTATGGCTACACCTTC.